These 6 T cell receptor beta chains were all obtained from the same sample, sequenced in a study of shared clonotypes between healthy human individuals. The method was immunoSEQ multiplex PCR; TCRdb's version includes in-frame clones alone and lacks a portion of them. In the table there are roughly 660,000 clones, 90% of which are singletons. Sequenced sample: memory CD8+ T cells from PBMCs. Subset indicated: CD45RO+ cells pooled with CCR7-negative TemRA cells. These receptors originate from a man aged 18-30 years in good health. Some clones in this sample may be carry-over from other donors' samples.

The genes are TRBV4-3 and TRBJ1-3; D ambiguous. V gave up 0 bases and J gave up 0 bases, with 6 bases separating them. The CDR3 sequence is 15 residues long. Germline CDR1 reads LGHNA; CDR2 reads YSLEER. CDR3 residues: CASSQEWVSGNTIYF. The CDR3, as DNA: TGCGCCAGCAGCCAAGAGTGGGTCTCTGGAAACACCATATATTTT.

This chain uses TRBV10-2 with TRBJ1-1; TRBD1 is a possible D gene (6 bases). V lost 8 bases, J lost 1 base, and 11 bases lay in between. The CDR3 is made up of 13 amino acids. CDR1 is WSHSY and CDR2 is SAAADI in the germline V gene. The CDR3 sequence is CASRGGQNTEAFF. CDR3 in DNA: TGCGCCAGCCGGGGGGGCCAGAACACTGAAGCTTTCTTT.

This clone came up once. The chain links TRBV13 to TRBJ1-2; 10 bases agree with TRBD1. This CDR3 comprises 16 residues. Germline loops: CDR1 PRHDT, CDR2 FYEKMQ (reference sequence). The J segment lost 0 bases and the V segment lost 5 bases, leaving 6 bases of the junction unmatched. The CDR3 DNA sequence: TGTGCCAGCAGCCCTCGGGACAGGGGTTCTAACTATGGCTACACCTTC. It codes for CASSPRDRGSNYGYTF.

The CDR3 nucleotides read TGTGCCAGCAGCTGGTCTAGCGGATTCTCCTACGAGCAGTACTTC. Translation gives CASSWSSGFSYEQYF. The rearrangement uses TRBV11-2 and TRBJ2-7, with 7 bases identical to TRBD2. There are 15 residues in the CDR3. J lost 0 bases, V lost 4 bases, and 6 bases had no gene match. Germline V gene lookup returns CDR1 SGHAT and CDR2 FQNNGV.

This chain links TRBV9 with TRBJ2-7; D is uncertain. From germline, CDR1 is SGDLS and CDR2 YYNGEE. Between the trimmed V and J ends, which lost 2 bases and 3 bases, there was a span of 12 bases. The CDR3 loop spans 14 amino acids. As DNA, the CDR3 is TGTGCCAGCAGCGTTTCACGGGCAGACTACGAGCAGTACTTC. It specifies CASSVSRADYEQYF.

This chain uses TRBV7-9 with TRBJ1-2; 12 nucleotides agree with TRBD1. The CDR3 spans 16 residues. Germline V gene sequence: CDR1 SEHNR, CDR2 FQNEAQ (reference sequence). Trimming took 3 bases from V and 3 from J; bases not matched to a gene: 5. In DNA form, the CDR3 reads TGTGCCAGCAGCTTCCCCGGGACAGGGGGCGACTATGGCTACACCTTC. It codes for CASSFPGTGGDYGYTF.